This section outlines one T cell receptor beta chain sequence together with its context. This clonotype was seen only a few times. Its antigen specificity is not known. Base qualities are not provided; no much larger clone lies one nucleotide away. The data are from a study of CD8 T cells in ankylosing spondylitis (dated by TCRdb to 2017 to 2019). With regard to the full study: To find TCR variants linked to disease, the study profiled T cell receptor beta repertoires in ankylosing spondylitis patients and healthy donors. Peripheral blood was sampled, and synovial fluid was additionally collected from ankylosing spondylitis patients. The whole study cohort included over 85 healthy donors and 25 ankylosing spondylitis patients. The paper as a whole reports these results and caveats: Some of the motif variants had been reported before in the synovial fluid and blood of reactive arthritis patients, a finding that suggests common disease-initiation mechanisms. Blood from ankylosing spondylitis patients appeared to be characterized by a TCR beta motif made up of several highly homologous amino acid variants. The disease-linked clones were reported to be significantly enriched in matched synovial fluid samples from ankylosing spondylitis patients. In peripheral blood, the disease-linked clones were found at relatively low frequencies and had a CD8+ phenotype.

This sample was sequenced with an Illumina HiSeq 2500. Quantitative 5'-RACE with molecular barcodes was used to prepare TCR beta libraries. In the authors' own workflow: A new computational method, built on a probabilistic model of VDJ rearrangement, was used to identify disease-linked TCR variants. TCRdb reworked the public reads: Q25 trimming with fastp, MiXCR clone assembly, productive beta chains retained. Each CDR3 protein appears once, grouped with its most common genes and DNA. The authors' filters were not applied to this entry. The table for this sample lists 250,000 or so distinct CDR3 sequences; under 20% of them were counted only once. Over 25% of the sample is in the top ten clones. Reading from cysteine to phenylalanine, the CDR3 counts 15 amino acids. Only the CDR3 portion is preserved as DNA: 45 bases, with reading frame beginning at the first base. The germline V gene supplies CDR1 SGHRS and CDR2 YFSETQ. Ends trimmed: V by 4 bases, J by 4 bases; bases unmatched to a gene: 7.

This sequence uses TRBV5-1 and TRBJ2-3, and TRBD2 matches 9 of the central bases. Sequencing used blood, either unsorted or a sorted T cell fraction (not recorded which). The TCR comes from a male donor with ankylosing spondylitis or in good health (not recorded which). The CDR3 amino acid sequence is: CASSLIAGVADTQYF. The base sequence is TGCGCCAGCAGCCTTATAGCGGGAGTCGCAGATACGCAGTATTTT. Reference TRBV5-1 and TRBJ2-3 proteins supply the regions before and after the CDR3; the full variable domain is: KAGVTQTPRYLIKTRGQQVTLSCSPISGHRSVSWYQQTPGQGLQFLFEYFSETQRNKGNFPGRFSGRQFSNSRSEMNVSTLELGDSALYLCASSLIAGVADTQYFGPGTRLTVL.